The 16 T cell receptor beta chains listed next were all sequenced from one sample in a study. TCRdb fed the 5' RACE reads into MiXCR, producing one record per CDR3 protein. The table shows 9,000 to 13,000 distinct CDR3 sequences, with 47% occurring only once. Specimen: tumor-infiltrating naive CD4+ T cells sorted from the breast tumor. Sample subset: naive CD4+ T cells, CD4+CD45RA+CD25-. Receptor source: a female donor with breast cancer.

The chain couples TRBV6-2 or TRBV6-3 to TRBJ2-7; TRBD2 might be the D (5 bases). Trimming stripped 10 bases from V and 0 bases from J, with 10 bases between. This CDR3 has 12 residues. Germline CDR1 reads MNHEY; CDR2 reads SVGEGT. The CDR3 nucleotides read TGTGCCACCAGACGGGACTCCTACGAGCAGTACGTC. Its protein product is CATRRDSYEQYV.

V is TRBV7-2 and J is TRBJ2-1; 11 nucleotides line up with TRBD1. Germline values: CDR1 SGHTA, CDR2 FQGNSA. The J segment lost 8 bases and the V segment lost 5 bases, leaving 5 bases of the junction unmatched. This CDR3 comprises 14 residues. This CDR3 is CASSAGQGAYEQFF. As DNA, the CDR3 is TGTGCCAGCAGCGCCGGACAGGGGGCCTATGAGCAGTTCTTC.

In its sample, this clonotype was seen a few times. The chain combines TRBV20-1 with TRBJ2-3; 7 bases are a match to TRBD1. Trimming cost V 8 bases and J 2 bases; bases outside gene matches: 7. CDR1 DFQATT and CDR2 SNEGSKA come from the germline V gene (reference sequence). CDR3 length: 13 amino acids. Written as DNA, the CDR3 is TGCAGTTCAACAGGGGAACACACAGATACGCAGTATTTT. It specifies CSSTGEHTDTQYF.

About this clonotype itself: One junction end does not reproduce the germline sequence, and a read error may be involved. The chain uses TRBV7-3 and TRBJ2-3; perhaps TRBD1 as D (6 bases). There are 14 residues in the CDR3. Looked up from germline, CDR1 is SGHTA and CDR2 is FQGTGA. CDR3 coding DNA: TGTGCCAGCAGCTTTCAGGGGAGTACAGATACACAGTATTTT. Translated: CASSFQGSTDTQYF.

The J gene is TRBJ2-1, the V gene TRBV7-3; 7 nucleotides agree with TRBD2. CDR3 size: 15 residues. The V gene's germline CDR1 is SGHTA and CDR2 FQGTGA. Trimming at V came to 2 bases and at J to 1 base, leaving 2 bases not matched to a gene. The CDR3 sequence: CASSLEGGSYNEQFF. The CDR3, as DNA: TGTGCCAGCAGCTTAGAGGGAGGGTCCTACAATGAGCAGTTCTTC.

This clonotype rates as medium-sized. The rearrangement links TRBV7-2 to TRBJ2-1, with 7 nucleotides matching TRBD1. The CDR3 spans 16 residues. The germline V gene has CDR1 SGHTA and CDR2 FQGNSA. V was pared by 7 bases and J by 3 bases, with 12 bases of the junction left unmatched. CDR3 protein: CASTERVDRIYNEQFF. CDR3 in DNA: TGTGCCAGCACCGAAAGAGTGGACAGGATCTACAATGAGCAGTTCTTC.

The chain carries TRBV5-1 and TRBJ2-7; D not resolved. Germline lookup yields CDR1 SGHRS and CDR2 YFSETQ. CDR3 length equals 15 residues. Trimming stripped 0 bases from V and 3 bases from J, with 13 bases between. In DNA form, the CDR3 reads TGCGCCAGCAGCTTGGAATGGGCGCAAAGCTACGAGCAGTACTTC. The encoded protein is CASSLEWAQSYEQYF.

This clonotype occurred a few times. The rearrangement links TRBV11-3 to TRBJ1-1; no clear D gene. The CDR3 is 13 amino acids. Germline V lookup: CDR1 SGHNT, CDR2 YENEEA. Trimming removed 1 base at V and 5 bases at J, with 8 bases between. This CDR3 is CASSLVGGTEAFF. The CDR3 nucleotides read TGTGCCAGCAGCTTAGTAGGCGGGACTGAAGCTTTCTTT.

V usage is TRBV5-1 and J usage is TRBJ2-1; 9 bases map to TRBD2. Trimming cost V 0 bases and J 8 bases; bases outside gene matches: 9. This CDR3 region has 16 residues. Germline V CDR1 and CDR2: SGHRS, YFSETQ. The CDR3 is CASSLAPLAGAHEQFF. CDR3 in DNA: TGCGCCAGCAGCTTGGCCCCCTTAGCGGGAGCCCATGAGCAGTTCTTC.

The chain recombines TRBV10-3 with TRBJ2-7, with D perhaps TRBD2 (6 bases). This CDR3 contains 15 residues. CDR1 is ENHRY and CDR2 is SYGVKD in the germline V gene. V lost 6 bases, J lost 3 bases, and 18 bases lay in between. The CDR3 nucleotides are TGTGCCATCAGCAGGAGAGGCGGGGATAACTACGAGCAGTACTTC. Protein sequence: CAISRRGGDNYEQYF.

A single count supports this clonotype. J is TRBJ1-1 and V is TRBV15, with D unresolved. The CDR3 has 13 residues. V shed 7 bases and J shed 1 base, with 10 bases lying between them. Per germline, CDR1 LNHNV and CDR2 YYDKDF (reference sequence). The CDR3 is CATTRDTNTEAFF. The CDR3 DNA reads TGTGCCACCACTCGAGACACGAACACTGAAGCTTTCTTT. Full variable domain (outside the CDR3, taken from reference TRBV15 and TRBJ1-1): DAMVIQNPRYQVTQFGKPVTLSCSQTLNHNVMYWYQQKSSQAPKLLFHYYDKDFNNEADTPDNFQSRRPNTSFCFLDIRSPGLGDTAMYLCATTRDTNTEAFFGQGTRLTVV.

This clonotype was found a few times. The chain couples TRBV4-3 to TRBJ2-7; D call uncertain. The germline V gene has CDR1 LGHNA and CDR2 YSLEER. The CDR3 sequence is 14 residues long. The V end was cut by 1 base, the J end by 3 bases, with 10 bases between. Here the CDR3 reads CASSQGRGYYEQYF. CDR3 in DNA: TGCGCCAGCAGCCAAGGGAGAGGTTACTACGAGCAGTACTTC.

The V and J genes are TRBV6-2 or TRBV6-3 and TRBJ1-2; possible D gene TRBD1, 5 bases. CDR3 length: 14 amino acids. V lost 5 bases and J 7 bases, leaving 17 bases between the germline ends. Germline V gene data show CDR1 as MNHEY and CDR2 as SVGEGT. The CDR3 DNA reads TGTGCCAGCAGTACCGGGACCGCAGGCTTTGGCTACACCTTC. Amino acid sequence: CASSTGTAGFGYTF.

J is TRBJ2-5 and V is TRBV20-1; 8 bases align to TRBD2. With 5 bases clipped from V and 1 base from J, the junction kept 9 bases outside the gene matches. The germline CDR1 and CDR2 sequences are DFQATT and SNEGSKA (reference sequence). The CDR3 is 15 residues long. DNA of the CDR3: TGCAGTGCTCCCCGGGAGACTAGCGCCCAAGAGACCCAGTACTTC. Its protein is CSAPRETSAQETQYF.

This clonotype has a handful of counts. This chain links TRBV4-1 with TRBJ2-5, with a possible D match to TRBD2 (6 bases). This CDR3 is 14 amino acids long. Per the germline V gene, CDR1 is MGHRA and CDR2 is YSYEKL. Trimming pared 8 bases from V and 4 bases from J, leaving 17 bases between. The CDR3 DNA reads as TGCGCCAGCTCCATGGCGACTAGATCAGAGACCCAGTACTTC. Translating gives CASSMATRSETQYF.

This clonotype was seen a few times. V and J are TRBV27 and TRBJ2-1, with 8 positions matching TRBD2. CDR1 is MNHEY, CDR2 SMNVEV, per germline (reference sequence). The V gene end was trimmed by 6 bases and the J gene end by 7 bases; junction bases not matched to a gene: 8. The CDR3 totals 14 residues. The chain's CDR3 is CASRRAGVSNEQFF. CDR3 sequence (DNA): TGTGCCAGCAGACGAGCGGGAGTATCAAATGAGCAGTTCTTC.